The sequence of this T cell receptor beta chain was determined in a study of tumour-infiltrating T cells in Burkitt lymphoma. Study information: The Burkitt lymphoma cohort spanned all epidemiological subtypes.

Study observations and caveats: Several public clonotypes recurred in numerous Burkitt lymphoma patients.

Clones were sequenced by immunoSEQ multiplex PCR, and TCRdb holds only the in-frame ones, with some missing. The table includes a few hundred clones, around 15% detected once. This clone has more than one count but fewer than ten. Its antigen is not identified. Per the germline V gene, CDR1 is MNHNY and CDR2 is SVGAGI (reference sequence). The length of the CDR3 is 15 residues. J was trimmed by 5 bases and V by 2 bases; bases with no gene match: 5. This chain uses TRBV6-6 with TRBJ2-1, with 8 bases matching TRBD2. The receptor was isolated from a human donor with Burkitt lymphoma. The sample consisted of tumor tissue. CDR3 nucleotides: TGTGCCAGCAGTTACAGAGCGGGAGACAACAATGAGCAGTTCTTC. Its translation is CASSYRAGDNNEQFF.